The 12 T cell receptor beta chains below all came from one sample that was sequenced in a study of shared clonotypes between healthy human individuals. The data were produced by immunoSEQ multiplex PCR, yet TCRdb's version contains in-frame clones alone and is incomplete. The repertoire holds approximately 640,000 clones, with 90% as singletons. The sequencing sample was made of memory CD8+ T cells from PBMCs. Regarding subset: CD45RO+ cells pooled with CCR7-negative TemRA cells. The receptors shown here come from a man between 18 and 29 years old in good health. Some clones in this sample may be carry-over from other donors' samples.

The CDR3 DNA is TGTGCCAGCAGTTTAGGGATTGGGCTAGCGGGAAACGAGCAGTACTTC. It encodes CASSLGIGLAGNEQYF. The chain carries TRBV28 and TRBJ2-7; 9 bases match TRBD2. Germline loops: CDR1 MDHEN, CDR2 SYDVKM. V lost 2 bases to trimming and J lost 5 bases; unmatched junction nucleotides: 10. This CDR3 spans 16 amino acids.

V usage is TRBV30 and J usage is TRBJ2-1; 11 bases are shared with TRBD2. Germline values: CDR1 GTSNPN, CDR2 SVGIG (reference sequence). CDR3 length: 16 residues. V lost 4 bases and J lost 4; bases outside the gene matches: 9. CDR3 DNA: TGTGCCTGGAATGGGCTAGCGGGAGGTTGGTACAATGAGCAGTTCTTC. Protein sequence: CAWNGLAGGWYNEQFF.

A single count supports this clone. The rearrangement joins TRBV10-3 to TRBJ2-7, with D possibly TRBD1 on 7 matching bases. Germline CDR1 and CDR2: ENHRY and SYGVKD. The CDR3 length is 19 residues. V lost 2 bases to trimming and J lost 0 bases, with 23 bases between them. The CDR3 is CAISEPGQAGYGSSYEQYF. The CDR3 DNA reads as TGTGCCATCAGTGAGCCAGGACAGGCGGGGTATGGGAGCTCCTACGAGCAGTACTTC.

The CDR3, as DNA: TGCGCCAGCAGCCAAGAGAGGGTTGGAGGCTACACCTTC. Translated: CASSQERVGGYTF. The genes are TRBV4-1 and TRBJ1-2; D is unresolved. The CDR3 runs to 13 residues. V gave up 0 bases and J gave up 8 bases, with 10 bases separating them. Germline V lookup: CDR1 MGHRA, CDR2 YSYEKL.

The chain carries TRBV9 and TRBJ2-1; D gene unclear. The CDR3 has 13 amino acids. Trimming shortened V by 4 bases and J by 9 bases, and 14 bases separated the two germline ends. CDR1 is SGDLS and CDR2 is YYNGEE in the germline V gene. CDR3 nucleotide sequence: TGTGCCAGCAGCCTAGTCTCGGGCGGTGAGCAGTTCTTC. Translating gives CASSLVSGGEQFF.

The chain has TRBV7-9 and TRBJ2-2; 9 bases are a match to TRBD1. CDR1 is SEHNR, CDR2 FQNEAQ, per germline (reference sequence). Losses at the gene ends were 10 bases for V and 6 bases for J; bases not matched to a gene: 12. The CDR3 is made up of 15 amino acids. The CDR3 sequence: CANSRTGEVPGELFF. In DNA, the CDR3 is TGTGCCAACTCGAGGACAGGGGAGGTCCCCGGGGAGCTGTTTTTT.

The chain employs TRBV7-9 and TRBJ1-1, with TRBD1 matching over 9 bases. The junction had 6 bases not matched to a gene; V was cut back by 4 bases and J by 3 bases. Germline CDR1 SEHNR, CDR2 FQNEAQ (reference sequence). The CDR3 has 15 amino acids. CDR3 protein: CASSSPGQGDTEAFF. CDR3 DNA: TGTGCCAGCAGCTCACCGGGACAGGGTGACACTGAAGCTTTCTTT. Drawing the rest from reference TRBV7-9 and TRBJ1-1, the complete variable domain is DTGVSQNPRHKITKRGQNVTFRCDPISEHNRLYWYRQTLGQGPEFLTYFQNEAQLEKSRLLSDRFSAERPKGSFSTLEIQRTEQGDSAMYLCASSSPGQGDTEAFFGQGTRLTVV.

This chain links TRBV6-1 with TRBJ2-7; maybe TRBD2 (5 bases). The CDR3 consists of 15 residues. V was cut by 0 bases and J by 0 bases, with 9 bases left in between. Germline V gene lookup returns CDR1 MNHNS and CDR2 SASEGT. CDR3 loop: CASSEADTSSYEQYF. The CDR3 nucleotides are TGTGCCAGCAGTGAAGCCGATACTAGCTCCTACGAGCAGTACTTC.

This sequence joins TRBV27 and TRBJ2-2; 9 bases are shared with TRBD2. The CDR3 spans 19 residues. J lost 2 bases, V lost 8 bases, and 18 bases had no gene match. The germline V gene has CDR1 MNHEY and CDR2 SMNVEV (reference sequence). The CDR3 loop reads CASGLQDTGTSLNTGELFF. CDR3 in DNA: TGTGCCAGCGGATTGCAAGATACCGGGACTAGCCTTAACACCGGGGAGCTGTTTTTT.

V is TRBV6-5 and J is TRBJ2-1; D ambiguous. Germline V CDR1 and CDR2: MNHEY, SVGAGI. This CDR3 is built from 14 residues. V lost 2 bases and J 1 base, leaving 6 bases between the germline ends. The CDR3 bases are TGTGCCAGCAGTTACGGGGATTCCTACAATGAGCAGTTCTTC. Translating gives CASSYGDSYNEQFF.

The J gene is TRBJ2-1, the V gene TRBV7-6; TRBD2 aligns across 10 bases. Germline V gene lookup returns CDR1 SGHVS and CDR2 FNYEAQ. Germline trimming cut 1 base from V and 6 bases from J; bases unmatched to any gene: 12. The CDR3 is 18 residues long. The CDR3 is CASSLVFEASGSGNEQFF. The DNA for the CDR3 is TGTGCCAGCAGCTTAGTATTTGAGGCTAGCGGGAGCGGCAATGAGCAGTTCTTC.

Comment on this clone: Additional DNA sequences in this sample encode the identical CDR3. The chain employs TRBV5-4 and TRBJ2-7; possibly TRBD1 for D (5 bases). Germline CDR1 and CDR2: SGHNT and YYREEE (reference sequence). The CDR3 is 13 residues long. V gave up 2 bases and J gave up 0 bases, with 6 bases separating them. CDR3 region: CASSLTGSYEQYF. Written as DNA, the CDR3 is TGTGCCAGCAGCTTAACAGGCTCCTACGAGCAGTACTTC.